The 13 T cell receptor beta chains below all came from one sample that was sequenced in a study of post-analysis software for immune sequencing data. No cognate antigen is known for these TCRs. General study points: Patients used about 5 TRBV segments, including TRBV5-6, TRBV5-1 and TRBV20-1, more often than controls.

Unique-molecular-identifier-tagged TCR beta cDNA libraries were used. TCRdb re-analysed the PCR reads in MiXCR, keeping a single row per CDR3 protein. The table records 820,000 or so distinct CDR3 sequences, around 50% of them present only once. The specimen sequenced was blood. These receptors were collected from a girl aged 10 to 17 with multiple sclerosis.

The rearrangement uses TRBV18 and TRBJ2-1; D is perhaps TRBD2 (6 bases). Deletions cut 4 bases from V and 13 bases from J, with 17 bases between. The germline gives CDR1 KGHSH, CDR2 LQKENI. The CDR3 is made up of 13 amino acids. The CDR3 DNA reads TGTGCCAGCTCACAGCCCGCGGGATGGATACAGTTCTTC. The encoded protein is CASSQPAGWIQFF.

Remarks on this clonotype: The conserved final phenylalanine or tryptophan is absent from the CDR3, which likely points to a read error. The chain combines TRBV7-9 with TRBJ1-1; TRBD1 might be the D (6 bases). CDR3 size: 15 residues. Germline V gene sequence: CDR1 SEHNR, CDR2 FQNEAQ (reference sequence). Trimming shortened V by 2 bases and J by 2 bases, and 12 bases separated the two germline ends. This CDR3 reads CASSLSTGSNTEAFV. The CDR3 region has the DNA TGTGCCAGCAGCTTATCGACAGGCTCAAACACTGAAGCTTTCGTT.

The rearrangement uses TRBV3-1 and TRBJ2-1; 8 nucleotides agree with TRBD1. Germline V CDR1 and CDR2: LGHDT, YNNKEL (reference sequence). The CDR3 length is 13 residues. The V segment lost 1 base and the J segment 8 bases; nucleotides outside the gene matches: 1. The CDR3, as DNA: TGTGCCAGCAGCCAAGCAGGGGGCGATGAGCAGTTCTTC. Amino acid sequence: CASSQAGGDEQFF.

The chain couples TRBV6-5 to TRBJ2-1; 12 nucleotides agree with TRBD2. Germline lookup yields CDR1 MNHEY and CDR2 SVGAGI. The junction had 8 bases not matched to a gene; V was cut back by 6 bases and J by 8 bases. This CDR3 has 15 amino acids. CDR3 sequence reads: CASRSLAGGGDEQFF. CDR3 DNA sequence: TGTGCCAGCAGGTCTCTAGCGGGAGGGGGGGATGAGCAGTTCTTC.

The V call is TRBV2, the J call TRBJ1-1; D is unresolved. CDR3 length: 14 residues. Between the trimmed V and J ends, which lost 2 bases and 1 base, there was a span of 8 bases. Germline assignment: CDR1 SNHLY and CDR2 FYNNEI. CDR3 sequence (DNA): TGTGCCAGCAGTGAAATTTGGAGGAACACTGAAGCTTTCTTT. Amino acids: CASSEIWRNTEAFF.

The rearrangement joins TRBV11-2 to TRBJ1-1; 7 bases line up with TRBD1. The germline gives CDR1 SGHAT, CDR2 FQNNGV. The CDR3 consists of 16 residues. The V segment lost 5 bases and the J segment 0 bases; nucleotides outside the gene matches: 9. CDR3 in amino acids: CASSAGTVPMNTEAFF. CDR3 nucleotides: TGTGCCAGCAGCGCCGGGACAGTACCGATGAACACTGAAGCTTTCTTT.

This clonotype has more than one count but fewer than ten. This chain joins TRBV6-5 and TRBJ2-7; a possible D gene is TRBD2 (7 bases). In germline, CDR1 is MNHEY, CDR2 SVGAGI. The length of the CDR3 is 14 residues. V gave up 6 bases and J gave up 6 bases, with 18 bases separating them. CDR3 DNA: TGTGCCAGCAGGAACGCGGGGGCTCGTGGCGAGCAGTACTTC. It codes for CASRNAGARGEQYF.

V usage is TRBV7-9 and J usage is TRBJ2-3, with 8 positions matching TRBD1. The CDR3 loop spans 15 amino acids. The germline CDR1 and CDR2 sequences are SEHNR and FQNEAQ (reference sequence). V was pared by 3 bases and J by 2 bases, with 4 bases of the junction left unmatched. DNA for the CDR3: TGTGCCAGCAGCTTGTCGGACAGGGCCACAGATACGCAGTATTTT. Its translation is CASSLSDRATDTQYF.

The gene calls are TRBV14 and TRBJ2-4; no clear D gene. V was cut by 1 base and J by 3 bases, with 7 bases left in between. There are 14 residues in the CDR3. From germline, CDR1 is SGHDN and CDR2 FVKESK. The CDR3 DNA sequence: TGTGCCAGCAGCCAAGGATTTCTCAAAAACATTCAGTACTTC. Its protein is CASSQGFLKNIQYF.

The chain combines TRBV5-6 with TRBJ1-5, with TRBD1 as a possible D gene (5 bases). The germline V gene has CDR1 SGHDT and CDR2 YYEEEE. V was cut by 2 bases and J by 4 bases, with 16 bases left in between. The length of the CDR3 is 16 residues. As DNA, the CDR3 is TGTGCCAGCAGCTTAGGGACGGATATACTAAATCAGCCCCAGCATTTT. Its translation is CASSLGTDILNQPQHF.

CDR3 protein: CAISGGVKETQYF. As DNA, the CDR3 is TGTGCCATCAGTGGTGGTGTGAAAGAGACCCAGTACTTC. V usage is TRBV10-3 and J usage is TRBJ2-5; D is ambiguous. This CDR3 has 13 residues. The germline CDR1 and CDR2 sequences are ENHRY and SYGVKD. Trimming took off 4 bases at V and 3 bases at J, with 9 bases between the two ends.

The V and J genes are TRBV12-3 or TRBV12-4 and TRBJ1-1; D might be TRBD1 (6 bases). The V and J ends lost 6 bases and 1 base respectively, with 15 bases between them. The CDR3 consists of 15 residues. For the CDR3, the DNA is TGTGCCAGCAGCCTCCGGGGGCGACAGAACACTGAAGCTTTCTTT. It specifies CASSLRGRQNTEAFF.

The chain couples TRBV2 to TRBJ2-5, with a possible D match to TRBD2 (6 bases). This CDR3 spans 16 amino acids. Germline V gene sequence: CDR1 SNHLY, CDR2 FYNNEI. V lost 7 bases and J 0 bases, leaving 18 bases between the germline ends. In nucleotides, the CDR3 is TGTGCCAGCACCGGGCGTCGAGCGGGTTACCAAGAGACCCAGTACTTC. Translating gives CASTGRRAGYQETQYF.